This is a list of T cell receptor beta chains from one sample in a study of T cell responses to AZD1222 COVID-19 vaccine. TCRdb's copy holds only in-frame clones and misses some; the assay was immunoSEQ multiplex PCR. The sample contains 150,000 to 180,000 clones, less than 90% of which appear only once. The sample consisted of peripheral blood, taken on day 0 of MenACWY control vaccination. Receptor source: an adult in good health. The conserved cysteine and the conserved F or W are not part of the CDR3 here. The D gene is left open where the match is weak.

CDR3 protein,D gene,CDR3 length,V gene,J gene
ASSLKGNEQF,.,10,TRBV5-4,TRBJ2-1
ASSFGTDHNSPLH,TRBD1,13,TRBV3-1/TRBV3-2,TRBJ1-6
ASGRLAGVPDTQY,TRBD2,13,TRBV27,TRBJ2-3
ASSLTGLRGDEQF,.,13,TRBV5-8,TRBJ2-1
ATSSGTNLYNEQF,TRBD2,13,TRBV15,TRBJ2-1
ASSLEGFTEAF,.,11,TRBV11-2,TRBJ1-1
ATSRDAGSNQPQH,.,13,TRBV15,TRBJ1-5
ATSGRQGAREQY,TRBD1,12,TRBV24-1,TRBJ2-7
ASSRRQGPLNNQPQH,TRBD1,15,TRBV6-6,TRBJ1-5
ASSPGGDRGGYT,TRBD1,12,TRBV10-3,TRBJ1-2
ASNPTGVYGYT,TRBD1,11,TRBV6-5,TRBJ1-2
ASSPRGRDTEAF,.,12,TRBV3-1/TRBV3-2,TRBJ1-1
ASSPAGTPIH,.,10,TRBV4-2,TRBJ1-6
ASSPGTAPSTDTQY,TRBD1,14,TRBV5-1,TRBJ2-3
ATSRGPGQGRYNEQF,TRBD1,15,TRBV15,TRBJ2-1
ASSLGGSTYNEQF,TRBD2,13,TRBV5-1,TRBJ2-1
ASGFRSSGEYEQY,TRBD2,13,TRBV12-5,TRBJ2-7
ASSATGSSYEQY,.,12,TRBV9,TRBJ2-7
ASSSRAVGQGANYGYT,TRBD1,16,TRBV9,TRBJ1-2
ASSKSGEGWTEAF,.,13,TRBV6-5,TRBJ1-1
AWSAAVEKLF,.,10,TRBV30,TRBJ1-4
SGGVGNIQY,.,9,TRBV29-1,TRBJ2-4
SFPWASGRAPDTQY,TRBD2,14,TRBV29-1,TRBJ2-3
ASSLGTGSNTGELF,TRBD1,14,TRBV5-8,TRBJ2-2
SAVQGPERY,.,9,TRBV20-1,TRBJ2-3
AWSVRDGGELF,.,11,TRBV30,TRBJ2-2
ASSLSRGLLRYTQY,TRBD1,14,TRBV7-2,TRBJ2-3
ASSLDLGTVRLSSGNTIY,TRBD1,18,TRBV11-2,TRBJ1-3
ASSLQGNYGYT,.,11,TRBV5-6,TRBJ1-2